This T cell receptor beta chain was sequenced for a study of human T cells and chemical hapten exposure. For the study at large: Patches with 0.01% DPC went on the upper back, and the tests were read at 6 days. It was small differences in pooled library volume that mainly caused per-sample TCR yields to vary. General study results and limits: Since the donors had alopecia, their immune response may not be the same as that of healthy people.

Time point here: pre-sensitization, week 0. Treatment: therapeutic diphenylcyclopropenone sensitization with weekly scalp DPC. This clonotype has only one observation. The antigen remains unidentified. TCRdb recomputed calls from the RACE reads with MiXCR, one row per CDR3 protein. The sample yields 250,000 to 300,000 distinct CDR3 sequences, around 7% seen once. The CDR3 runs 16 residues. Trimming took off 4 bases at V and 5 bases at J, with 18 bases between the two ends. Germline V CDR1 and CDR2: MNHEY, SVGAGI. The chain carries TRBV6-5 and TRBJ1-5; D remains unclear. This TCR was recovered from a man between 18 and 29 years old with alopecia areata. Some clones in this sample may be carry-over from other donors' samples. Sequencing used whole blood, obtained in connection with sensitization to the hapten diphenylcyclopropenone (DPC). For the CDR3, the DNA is TGTGCCAGCAGTTCCCGACATCGTCCGGGCCATCAGCCCCAGCATTTT. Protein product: CASSSRHRPGHQPQHF.